These 4 T cell receptor beta chains were all obtained from the same sample, sequenced in a study of blood T cell repertoires in COVID-19. TCRdb keeps only in-frame clones here, not all; method: immunoSEQ multiplex PCR. The profile covers about 280,000 clones, with 86% appearing a single time and around 3% taken by the ten largest. Sequencing input: peripheral blood. The receptor source for this set is a woman aged 30 to 39 with active or convalescent COVID-19.

This chain joins TRBV20-1 and TRBJ2-5; 7 nucleotides agree with TRBD2. The germline V gene encodes CDR1 DFQATT and CDR2 SNEGSKA (reference sequence). This CDR3 is 14 amino acids long. V was pared by 6 bases and J by 1 base, with 8 bases of the junction left unmatched. In DNA, the CDR3 is TGCAGTGCCAGTTCGCTAGCGGTCCAAGAGACCCAGTACTTC. This translates into CSASSLAVQETQYF.

The chain joins TRBV19 to TRBJ1-5; TRBD1 might be the D (5 bases). Germline CDR1 and CDR2: LNHDA and SQIVND (reference sequence). The CDR3 is made up of 15 amino acids. Trimming removed 3 bases from V and 2 bases from J, with 11 bases in between. As DNA, the CDR3 is TGTGCCAGTAGTATTTCAGGGATGGGCAATCAGCCCCAGCATTTT. It translates to CASSISGMGNQPQHF.

The chain combines TRBV7-6 with TRBJ2-3; 9 bases map to TRBD2. V shed 2 bases, J shed 2 bases, and the junction held 8 bases outside the gene matches. CDR1 is SGHVS, CDR2 FNYEAQ, per germline. This CDR3 is 17 amino acids long. CDR3 protein: CASSLRGSGGLTDTQYF. The DNA for the CDR3 is TGTGCCAGCAGCTTACGGGGTAGCGGGGGCCTCACAGATACGCAGTATTTT.

The V call is TRBV19, the J call TRBJ2-7; 7 bases align to TRBD1. Germline V gene data show CDR1 as LNHDA and CDR2 as SQIVND (reference sequence). V lost 6 bases and J lost 3; bases outside the gene matches: 11. CDR3 size: 15 residues. CDR3 protein: CASSLGRQGHYEQYF. CDR3 nucleotide sequence: TGTGCCAGTAGCCTGGGAAGACAGGGACACTACGAGCAGTACTTC.